This T cell receptor beta chain was sequenced in a study of PD-1 blockade in classical Hodgkin lymphoma. Study as a whole: Intravenous nivolumab at 3 mg/kg was given to patients every 2 weeks.

Time point here: cycle 4 day 1 (C4D1), after six to seven weeks of nivolumab. Every patient relapsed after autologous stem cell transplantation, and brentuximab vedotin exposure varied. The best responses consisted of complete response, partial response or progressive disease. The germline V gene encodes CDR1 SGHAT and CDR2 FQNNGV. V was pared by 3 bases and J by 4 bases, with 5 bases of the junction left unmatched. CDR3 length: 16 residues. Profiled with immunoSEQ multiplex PCR; TCRdb holds only in-frame clones, not every one. Here the sample spans roughly 8,200 clones, around nine tenths being singletons. Regarding the study as a whole: The CD4+ diversity rise by C4D1 was clearest in complete responders. Causes of the repertoire differences remain undefined, possibly disease activity or prior therapy.

A remark on this clone: Its specificity is not known.

V is TRBV11-2 and J is TRBJ2-1; 11 nucleotides match TRBD2. The input for sequencing was peripheral blood mononuclear cells (PBMCs), taken before the fourth cycle of nivolumab. The TCR sequence derives from a human donor with classical Hodgkin lymphoma. This chain's CDR3 is CASSFRTSGQYNEQFF. CDR3 DNA sequence: TGTGCCAGCAGCTTCCGGACTAGCGGGCAGTACAATGAGCAGTTCTTC.